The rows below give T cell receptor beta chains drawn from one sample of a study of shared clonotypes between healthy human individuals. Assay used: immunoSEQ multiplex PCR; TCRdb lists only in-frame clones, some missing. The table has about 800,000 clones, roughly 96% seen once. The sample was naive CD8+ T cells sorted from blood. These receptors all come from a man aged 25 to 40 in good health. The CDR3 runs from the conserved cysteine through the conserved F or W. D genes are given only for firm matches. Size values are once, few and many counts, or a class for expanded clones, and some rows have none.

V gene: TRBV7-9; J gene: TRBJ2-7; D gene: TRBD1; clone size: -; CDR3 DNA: TGTGCCAGCAGCCAAGCCGGGACAGGTGACTACGAGCAGTACTTC; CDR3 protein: CASSQAGTGDYEQYF
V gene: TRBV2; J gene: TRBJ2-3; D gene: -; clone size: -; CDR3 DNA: TGTGCCAGCGTTTTGCCAGATACGCAGTATTTT; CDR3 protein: CASVLPDTQYF
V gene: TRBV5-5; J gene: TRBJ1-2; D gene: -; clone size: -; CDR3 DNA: TGTGCCAGCAGCTTGGCCAGTGTTTCTGGGTATGGCTACACCTTC; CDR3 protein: CASSLASVSGYGYTF
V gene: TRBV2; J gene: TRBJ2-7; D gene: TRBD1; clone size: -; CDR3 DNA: TGTGCCAGCAGTTTCGGGACAGCGTCCCACGAGCAGTACTTC; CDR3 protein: CASSFGTASHEQYF
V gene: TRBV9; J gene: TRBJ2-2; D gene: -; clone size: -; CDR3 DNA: TGTGCCAGCAGCGTTCGGGGGAACGGGGAGCTGTTTTTT; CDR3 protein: CASSVRGNGELFF
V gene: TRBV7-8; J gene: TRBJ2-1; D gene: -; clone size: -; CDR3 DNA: TGTGCCAGCAGCTTAAGGGGTTTTGCGGAACGAGAATACAATGAGCAGTTCTTC; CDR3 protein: CASSLRGFAEREYNEQFF
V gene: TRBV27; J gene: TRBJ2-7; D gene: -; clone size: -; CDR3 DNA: TGTGCCAGCAGTATTACCGGGCCCGAGGGCCCCTACGAGCAGTACTTC; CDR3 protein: CASSITGPEGPYEQYF
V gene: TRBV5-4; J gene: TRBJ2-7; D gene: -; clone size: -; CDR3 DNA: TGTGCCAGCAGCTTGGGAGGGGATTTTAGGAGCTACGAGCAGTACTTC; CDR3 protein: CASSLGGDFRSYEQYF
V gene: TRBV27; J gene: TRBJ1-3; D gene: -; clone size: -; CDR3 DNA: TGTGCCAGCAGCCAAAGCCCTGGAAACACCATATATTTT; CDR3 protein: CASSQSPGNTIYF
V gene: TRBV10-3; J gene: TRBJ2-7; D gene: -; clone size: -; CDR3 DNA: TGTGCCATCATGGGACTGAGTCCCCACGAGCAGTACTTC; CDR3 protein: CAIMGLSPHEQYF
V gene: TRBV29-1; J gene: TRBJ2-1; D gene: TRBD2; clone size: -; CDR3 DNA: TGCAGCGTTCAGCTCCTGCTTACTAGCGGGGTGAGCTACAATGAGCAGTTCTTC; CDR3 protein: CSVQLLLTSGVSYNEQFF
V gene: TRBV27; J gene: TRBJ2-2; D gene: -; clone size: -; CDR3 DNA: TGTGCAGCTGGTAGGGGAAACACCGGGGAGCTGTTTTTT; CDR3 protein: CAAGRGNTGELFF
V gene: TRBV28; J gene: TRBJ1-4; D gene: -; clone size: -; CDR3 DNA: TGTGCCAGCAGTTCGAGGGGGGACAACACTCCGGTGGGCGAAAAACTGTTTTTT; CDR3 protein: CASSSRGDNTPVGEKLFF
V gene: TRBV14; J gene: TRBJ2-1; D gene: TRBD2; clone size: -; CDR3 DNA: TGTGCCAGCAGCCAAGAGAGTGTCGCAGGACTAGCGGGAGCCCATGAGCAGTTCTTC; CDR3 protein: CASSQESVAGLAGAHEQFF
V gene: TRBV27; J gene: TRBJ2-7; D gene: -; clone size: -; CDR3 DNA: TGTGCCAGCACCGAGACAGGGAGGAGGAACGAGCAGTACTTC; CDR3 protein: CASTETGRRNEQYF
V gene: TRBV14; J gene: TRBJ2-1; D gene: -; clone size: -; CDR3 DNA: TGTGCCAGCAGCCGAAGGGACACCAAGTACAATGAGCAGTTCTTC; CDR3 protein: CASSRRDTKYNEQFF
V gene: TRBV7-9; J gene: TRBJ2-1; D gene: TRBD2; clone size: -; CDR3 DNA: TGTGCCAGCAGCTCCCCGCTAGGTCTAGCGGGAGGGCGAAATGAGCAGTTCTTC; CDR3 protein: CASSSPLGLAGGRNEQFF
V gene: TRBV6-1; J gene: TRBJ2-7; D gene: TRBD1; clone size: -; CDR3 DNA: TGTGCCAGCAGTGTCAGGGGGCCCCTCTACGAGCAGTACTTC; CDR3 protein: CASSVRGPLYEQYF
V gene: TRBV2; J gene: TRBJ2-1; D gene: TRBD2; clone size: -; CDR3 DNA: TGTGCCAGCAGTGGGACTAGCGGGAGATCCTCCTACAATGAGCAGTTCTTC; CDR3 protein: CASSGTSGRSSYNEQFF
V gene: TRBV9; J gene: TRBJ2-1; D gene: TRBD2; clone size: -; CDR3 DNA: TGTGCCAGCAGCGAGGGACTAGCGGGAGGGCCTTACAATGAGCAGTTCTTC; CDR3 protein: CASSEGLAGGPYNEQFF
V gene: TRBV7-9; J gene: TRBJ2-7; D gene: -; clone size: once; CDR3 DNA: TGTGCCAGCAGGGAGGGTATCGAGCAGTACTTC; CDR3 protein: CASREGIEQYF
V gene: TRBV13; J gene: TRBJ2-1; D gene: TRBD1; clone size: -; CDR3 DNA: TGTGCCAGCAGCCCAAGCCTTTTCACGGGACAGGGGGTTTCTAATGAGCAGTTCTTC; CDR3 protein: CASSPSLFTGQGVSNEQFF
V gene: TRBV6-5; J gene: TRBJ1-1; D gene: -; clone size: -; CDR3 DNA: TGTGCCAGCAGTCCCGGGAGGGGAGCTTTCTTT; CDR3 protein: CASSPGRGAFF
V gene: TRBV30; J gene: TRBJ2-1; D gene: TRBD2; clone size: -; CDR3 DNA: TGTGCCCACTATTCAGCGGGAGGCCCTAGGCAGTTCTTC; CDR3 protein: CAHYSAGGPRQFF
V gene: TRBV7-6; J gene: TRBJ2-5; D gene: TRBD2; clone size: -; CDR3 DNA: TGTGCCAGCAGCTTGGAGTCCATTTCGGCTAGCGGGAGAGTTCAAGAGACCCAGTACTTC; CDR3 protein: CASSLESISASGRVQETQYF
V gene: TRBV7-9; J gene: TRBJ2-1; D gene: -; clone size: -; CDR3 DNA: TGTGCCAGCAGCCCAGCCTACAATGAGCAGTTCTTC; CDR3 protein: CASSPAYNEQFF
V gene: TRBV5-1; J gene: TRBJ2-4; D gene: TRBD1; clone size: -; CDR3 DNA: TGCGCCAGCAGCTTGGAGGGTTCGGGACAGGGTCACATTCAGTACTTC; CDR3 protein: CASSLEGSGQGHIQYF
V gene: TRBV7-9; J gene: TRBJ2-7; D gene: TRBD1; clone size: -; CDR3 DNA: TGTGCCAGCAGCCATACCTCCCGGGACAGCTCCTACGAGCAGTACTTC; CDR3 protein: CASSHTSRDSSYEQYF
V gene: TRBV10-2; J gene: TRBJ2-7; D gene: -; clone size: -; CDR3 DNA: TGCGCCACCTTACCAGGGGGGAAAACCTACGAGCAGTACTTC; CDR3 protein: CATLPGGKTYEQYF
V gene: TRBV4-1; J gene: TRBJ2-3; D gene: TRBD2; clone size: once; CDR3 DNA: TGCGCCAGCAGCCAAGATCCTAGCGGGAGGGCCTGGACAGATACGCAGTATTTT; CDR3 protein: CASSQDPSGRAWTDTQYF
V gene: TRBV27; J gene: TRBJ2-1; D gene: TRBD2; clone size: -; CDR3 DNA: TGTGCCAGCAGTTTATGGGACTACCCAGATGAGCAGTTCTTC; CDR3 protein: CASSLWDYPDEQFF
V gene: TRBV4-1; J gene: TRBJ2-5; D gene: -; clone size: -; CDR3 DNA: TGCGCCAGCAGCCAGGTCATTCAAGAGACCCAGTACTTC; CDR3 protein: CASSQVIQETQYF
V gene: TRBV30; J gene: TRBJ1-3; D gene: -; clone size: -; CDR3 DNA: TGTGCCTGGAGTGGGGGCAACGGAAACACCATATATTTT; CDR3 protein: CAWSGGNGNTIYF
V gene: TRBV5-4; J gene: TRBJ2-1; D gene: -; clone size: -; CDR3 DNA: TGTGCCAGCAGCTTGGAGGATCCTTACAATGAGCAGTTCTTC; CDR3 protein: CASSLEDPYNEQFF
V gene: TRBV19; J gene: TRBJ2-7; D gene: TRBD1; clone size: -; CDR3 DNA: TGTGCCAGTAGTGCCCGACAGGGTTCCTACGAGCAGTACTTC; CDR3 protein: CASSARQGSYEQYF
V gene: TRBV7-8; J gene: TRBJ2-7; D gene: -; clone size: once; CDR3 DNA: TGTGCCAGCAGCTTAGAAGGTGCACAATACTACGAGCAGTACTTC; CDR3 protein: CASSLEGAQYYEQYF
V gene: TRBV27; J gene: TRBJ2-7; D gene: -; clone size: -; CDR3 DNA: TGTGCCAGCAGTTTATCGGGACTCTATATCCAGCAGTACTTC; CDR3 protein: CASSLSGLYIQQYF
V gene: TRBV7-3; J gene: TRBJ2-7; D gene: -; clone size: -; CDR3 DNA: TGTGCCAGCAGCCGTGGCCCTTCCCTTTCCTACGAGCAGTACTTC; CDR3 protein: CASSRGPSLSYEQYF
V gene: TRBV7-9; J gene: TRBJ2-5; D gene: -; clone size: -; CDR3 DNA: TGTGCCAGCAGCTCCGGGATTTCGGAGACCCAGTACTTC; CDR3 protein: CASSSGISETQYF
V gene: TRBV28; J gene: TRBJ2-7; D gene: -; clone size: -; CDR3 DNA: TGTGCCAGCAGTGGGGACGGCTCCTACGAGCAGTACTTC; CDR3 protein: CASSGDGSYEQYF
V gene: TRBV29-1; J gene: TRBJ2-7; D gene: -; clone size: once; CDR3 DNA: TGCAGCGTCACCTTCCTCCGTACAGGGCTATCCTACGAGCAGTACTTC; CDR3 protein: CSVTFLRTGLSYEQYF
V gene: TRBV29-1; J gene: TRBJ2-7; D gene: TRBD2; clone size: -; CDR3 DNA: TGCAGCGTGACTAGCGGGATCTCCTACGAGCAGTACTTC; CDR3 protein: CSVTSGISYEQYF
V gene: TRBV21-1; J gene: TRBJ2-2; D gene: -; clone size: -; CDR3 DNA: TGTGCCAGCAGCAAAGTAGGTAGCGGGAGGGCTTCGGGCACCGGGGAGCTGTTTTTT; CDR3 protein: CASSKVGSGRASGTGELFF
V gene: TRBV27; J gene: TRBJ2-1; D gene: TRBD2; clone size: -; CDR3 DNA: TGTGCCAGCAGCCCTATTCCTACTAGCGGAACCAACAATGAGCAGTTCTTC; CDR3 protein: CASSPIPTSGTNNEQFF
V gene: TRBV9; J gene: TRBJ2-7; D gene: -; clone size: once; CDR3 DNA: TGTGCCAGCAGCGTAGATGATGTATACGAGCAGTACTTC; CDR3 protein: CASSVDDVYEQYF
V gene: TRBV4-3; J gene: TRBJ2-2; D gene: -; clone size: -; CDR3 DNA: TGCGCCAGCAGCCGAGGAGGGGACGCCGGGGAGCTGTTTTTT; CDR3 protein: CASSRGGDAGELFF
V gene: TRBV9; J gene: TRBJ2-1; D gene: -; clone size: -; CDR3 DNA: TGTGCCAGCAGCCGAGACCCGCAGGCTGAGCAGTTCTTC; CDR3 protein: CASSRDPQAEQFF
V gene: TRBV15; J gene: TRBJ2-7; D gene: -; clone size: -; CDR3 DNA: TGTGCCACCAGCAGAGAGTTAACCTACGAGCAGTACTTC; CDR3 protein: CATSRELTYEQYF
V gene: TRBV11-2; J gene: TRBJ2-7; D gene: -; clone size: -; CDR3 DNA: TGTGCCAGCAGCTTCCCGGCTTCCAGCTCCTACGAGCAGTACTTC; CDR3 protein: CASSFPASSSYEQYF